This T cell receptor (beta chain) derives from a study of blood T cell repertoires in COVID-19. The junction had 7 bases not matched to a gene; V was cut back by 5 bases and J by 4 bases. This CDR3 has 15 residues. Per germline, CDR1 SGHRS and CDR2 YFSETQ. In the authors' methods: The authors estimated nucleated cell counts from reference gene primer amplification. Produced via immunoSEQ multiplex PCR; TCRdb's table is partial and in-frame only. The D gene and trimming were derived from the DNA, and the V and J assignments and clone size from that table. Of about 220,000 clones detected, approximately 80% appear once; the ten largest clones hold 9.7%.

This chain connects TRBV5-1 to TRBJ2-3; 10 nucleotides agree with TRBD2. This TCR was sampled from a man aged 50 to 60 with active or convalescent COVID-19. Sequencing used peripheral blood. This CDR3 is CASSNTLAGADTQYF. CDR3 sequence (DNA): TGCGCCAGCAGTAATACTCTAGCGGGAGCAGATACGCAGTATTTT.